A selection of T cell receptor beta chains follows, all from one sample in a study of T cell responses to AZD1222 COVID-19 vaccine. The repertoire was sequenced with immunoSEQ multiplex PCR; TCRdb's copy has only in-frame clones and lacks some. The sample contains about 130,000 clones, around 90% of which appear only once. The sample consisted of peripheral blood, taken 28 days after the second AZD1222 dose. The receptors were sampled from an adult who received the AZD1222 COVID-19 vaccine. The CDR3 runs from the conserved cysteine through the conserved F or W. D genes are given only for firm matches. Only part of the rows carry a size: once, few, many, or a class if the clone is expanded.

d_call j_call v_call clone_size cdr3_aa cdr3_nt
. TRBJ1-6 TRBV19 . CASSLRGVSDSPLHF TGTGCCAGTAGTCTACGGGGAGTTAGTGATTCACCCCTCCACTTT
TRBD1 TRBJ2-1 TRBV24-1 . CATSDLDRVANEQFF TGTGCCACCAGTGACCTTGACAGGGTTGCCAATGAGCAGTTCTTC
TRBD1 TRBJ2-2 TRBV12-3/TRBV12-4 . CASDRENTGELFF TGTGCCAGTGACAGGGAGAACACCGGGGAGCTGTTTTTT
TRBD1 TRBJ1-2 TRBV3-1/TRBV3-2 . CASSQEGGQGKGYTF TGTGCCAGCAGCCAAGAAGGGGGACAGGGGAAGGGCTACACCTTC
TRBD1 TRBJ1-6 TRBV5-1 once CASSFGQGLHSPLHF TGCGCCAGCAGCTTCGGACAGGGTCTGCATTCACCCCTCCACTTT
TRBD1 TRBJ1-1 TRBV6-2/TRBV6-3 . CASSYSRQGEAFF TGTGCCAGCAGTTACTCCCGACAGGGAGAAGCTTTCTTT
TRBD2 TRBJ2-7 TRBV15 once CATSSSLLAGGSYEQYF TGTGCCACCAGCAGTAGCTTACTAGCGGGAGGGTCCTACGAGCAGTACTTC
TRBD1 TRBJ2-1 TRBV18 . CASSRSGTGSDEQFF TGTGCCAGCTCACGATCCGGGACAGGGTCGGATGAGCAGTTCTTC
. TRBJ1-5 TRBV30 . CAWRELGGPENQPQHF TGTGCCTGGAGGGAATTAGGAGGCCCGGAGAATCAGCCCCAGCATTTT
TRBD1 TRBJ2-7 TRBV6-2/TRBV6-3 . CASSYSPYGGRGQREQYF TGTGCCAGCAGTTACTCCCCCTACGGCGGCAGGGGGCAGAGGGAGCAGTACTTC
. TRBJ1-5 TRBV2 . CASSEEERTTNQPQHF TGTGCCAGCAGTGAAGAAGAAAGGACAACCAATCAGCCCCAGCATTTT
. TRBJ1-2 TRBV2 . CASSPGGLNYGYTF TGTGCCAGCAGTCCGGGGGGGCTCAACTATGGCTACACCTTC
TRBD1 TRBJ1-4 TRBV19 few CASSTSRGLDEKLFF TGTGCCAGTAGTACCAGCAGGGGGCTTGATGAAAAACTGTTTTTT
. TRBJ1-1 TRBV19 . CASSMSPKRMNTEAFF TGTGCCAGTAGTATGTCCCCGAAGCGCATGAACACTGAAGCTTTCTTT
TRBD1 TRBJ1-2 TRBV7-8 . CASSPTGTGTGYTF TGTGCCAGCAGCCCCACCGGGACAGGGACTGGCTACACCTTC
. TRBJ2-7 TRBV6-6 once CASSIPGLSAEQYF TGTGCCAGCAGCATCCCGGGACTCTCGGCGGAGCAGTACTTC
TRBD2 TRBJ2-7 TRBV6-1 few CASSAYGLAGPYEQYF TGTGCCAGCAGTGCATATGGACTAGCGGGCCCCTACGAGCAGTACTTC
. TRBJ1-2 TRBV19 . CASSTGFNYGYTF TGTGCCAGTTCGACAGGCTTTAACTATGGCTACACCTTC
. TRBJ1-4 TRBV6-6 . CASRTENEKLFF TGTGCCAGCAGGACCGAAAATGAAAAACTGTTTTTT
. TRBJ2-1 TRBV6-2/TRBV6-3 . CASSPPRQGKSYNEQFF TGTGCCAGCAGTCCCCCCCGGCAGGGCAAATCCTACAATGAGCAGTTCTTC
. TRBJ1-1 TRBV7-9 . CASSFRTVEAFF TGTGCCAGCAGCTTCCGGACAGTTGAAGCTTTCTTT
. TRBJ2-7 TRBV5-4 once CASSLVSPSRDEQYF TGTGCCAGCAGCTTGGTCTCCCCGTCGAGGGACGAGCAGTACTTC
TRBD2 TRBJ2-1 TRBV6-2/TRBV6-3 . CASSYGGGRYEQFF TGTGCCAGCAGTTACGGCGGGGGAAGGTATGAGCAGTTCTTC
. TRBJ1-2 TRBV28 . CASSLSVGALGYTF TGTGCCAGCAGTTTATCGGTGGGGGCGCTTGGCTACACCTTC